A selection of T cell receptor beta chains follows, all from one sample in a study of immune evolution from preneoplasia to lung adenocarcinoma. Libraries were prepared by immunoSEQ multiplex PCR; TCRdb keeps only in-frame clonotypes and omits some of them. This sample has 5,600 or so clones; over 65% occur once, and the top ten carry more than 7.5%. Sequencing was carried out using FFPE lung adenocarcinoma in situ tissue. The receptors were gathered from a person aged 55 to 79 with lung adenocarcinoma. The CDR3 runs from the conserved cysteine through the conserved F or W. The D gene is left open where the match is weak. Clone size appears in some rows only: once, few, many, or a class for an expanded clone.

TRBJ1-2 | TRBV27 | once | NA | CASKPGFAGYGYTF | TGTGCCAGCAAACCGGGTTTTGCGGGTTATGGCTACACCTTC
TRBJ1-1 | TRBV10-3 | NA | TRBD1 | CAIRTGENTEAFF | TGTGCCATCAGAACAGGGGAGAACACTGAAGCTTTCTTT
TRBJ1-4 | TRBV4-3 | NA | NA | CASSQDGGTSDEKLFF | TGCGCCAGCAGCCAAGATGGAGGAACGAGTGATGAAAAACTGTTTTTT
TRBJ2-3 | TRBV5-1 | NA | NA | CASSLEGGLDTQYF | TGCGCCAGCAGCTTGGAGGGGGGTTTAGATACGCAGTATTTT
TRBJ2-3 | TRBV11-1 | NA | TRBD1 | CASSRPQLRGPTDTQYF | TGTGCCAGCAGCCGTCCCCAACTGAGGGGGCCGACAGATACGCAGTATTTT
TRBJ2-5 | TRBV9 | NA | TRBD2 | CASSALAGGYQETQYF | TGTGCCAGCAGCGCACTAGCGGGGGGGTACCAAGAGACCCAGTACTTC
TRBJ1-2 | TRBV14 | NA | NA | CASSQVGSANYGYTF | TGTGCCAGCAGCCAAGTCGGTTCGGCTAACTATGGCTACACCTTC
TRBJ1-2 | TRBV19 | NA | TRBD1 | CASSSTGGVSVGGYTF | TGTGCCAGTAGTTCCACAGGGGGCGTGAGTGTAGGTGGCTACACCTTC
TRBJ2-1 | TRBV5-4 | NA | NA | CASSFGQANDEQFF | TGTGCCAGCAGCTTCGGGCAGGCTAATGATGAGCAGTTCTTC
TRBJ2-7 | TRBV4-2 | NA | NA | CASSQEWGYEQYF | TGTGCCAGCAGCCAAGAATGGGGCTACGAGCAGTACTTC
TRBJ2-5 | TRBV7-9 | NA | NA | CASSRQQETQYF | TGTGCCAGCAGCAGGCAGCAAGAGACCCAGTACTTC
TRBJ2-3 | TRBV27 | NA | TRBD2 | CASSVRGDADTQYF | TGTGCCAGCAGTGTTCGGGGGGACGCAGATACGCAGTATTTT
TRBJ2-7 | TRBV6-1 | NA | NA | CASSEAGYEQYF | TGTGCCAGCAGTGAAGCTGGCTACGAGCAGTACTTC
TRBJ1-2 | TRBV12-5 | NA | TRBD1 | CASGRGQGERGYTF | TGTGCTAGTGGTCGCGGACAGGGAGAGCGTGGCTACACCTTC
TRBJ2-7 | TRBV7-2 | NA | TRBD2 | CASSLLAGGQLEQYF | TGTGCCAGCAGCTTATTAGCGGGAGGGCAACTCGAGCAGTACTTC
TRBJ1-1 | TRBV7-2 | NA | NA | CASRMSGITEAFF | TGTGCCAGCAGAATGAGTGGTATCACTGAAGCTTTCTTT